The 14 T cell receptor beta chains listed next were all sequenced from one sample in a study of T-cell reconstitution after alpha-beta-depleted transplantation in children. Researchers prepared the TCRbeta library using unique molecular identifiers, the study reports. A single record per CDR3 protein comes from TCRdb applying MiXCR to the PCR reads. Here the sample spans a few hundred thousand distinct CDR3 sequences, under 15% being singletons. The input for sequencing was PBMCs, mostly from graft donor cells, taken 360 days after TCRalphabeta/CD19-depleted stem cell transplant. These receptors were taken from a male patient between 10 and 17 years old who had a stem cell transplant for acute myeloid leukemia, so the T cells may come from the graft donor.

This rearrangement joins TRBV10-3 to TRBJ2-2; no clear D. The CDR3 is 16 amino acids. Germline V gives CDR1 ENHRY, CDR2 SYGVKD. V was trimmed by 1 base and J by 2 bases, leaving 11 bases between them. The CDR3 bases are TGTGCCATCAGTGAGTTTAGACGGGTTAACACCGGGGAGCTGTTTTTT. It encodes CAISEFRRVNTGELFF.

This chain uses TRBV4-3 with TRBJ2-3; D possibly corresponds to TRBD1 (5 bases). Between the trimmed V and J ends, which lost 1 base and 5 bases, there was a span of 13 bases. This CDR3 contains 15 residues. Germline V gene data show CDR1 as LGHNA and CDR2 as YSLEER. The CDR3 nucleotides read TGCGCCAGCAGCCAAGTGGGGCTGACGCTAGATACGCAGTATTTT. Translation: CASSQVGLTLDTQYF.

For the CDR3, the DNA is TGTGCCAGCAGCTCCGACAGGGGGCGCCGCACTGAAGCTTTCTTT. Translating it yields CASSSDRGRRTEAFF. The rearrangement joins TRBV5-8 to TRBJ1-1, with 10 bases matching TRBD1. Looked up from germline, CDR1 is SGHTS and CDR2 is YDEGEE. V lost 3 bases, J lost 4 bases, and 6 bases stayed unmatched. The CDR3 sequence is 15 residues long.

The J gene is TRBJ2-1, the V gene TRBV7-3; TRBD2 matches 8 bases. The CDR3 is made up of 15 amino acids. Looked up from germline, CDR1 is SGHTA and CDR2 is FQGTGA. Unmatched junction bases numbered 3, after V lost 5 bases and J lost 0 bases. CDR3 sequence (DNA): TGTGCCAGCAGCAGCCGGGAGGGCTCCTACAATGAGCAGTTCTTC. Protein sequence: CASSSREGSYNEQFF.

This CDR3 is CSARDRNRGPLNTEAFF. CDR3 DNA sequence: TGCAGTGCTAGAGATCGGAACAGGGGGCCCCTGAACACTGAAGCTTTCTTT. The V gene is TRBV20-1, the J gene TRBJ1-1; 9 bases align to TRBD1. With 0 bases clipped from V and 0 bases from J, the junction kept 8 bases outside the gene matches. This CDR3 contains 17 residues. Germline CDR1 is DFQATT and CDR2 is SNEGSKA (reference sequence).

A few counts support this clonotype. The chain recombines TRBV11-1 with TRBJ2-3; D is uncertain. The germline V gene encodes CDR1 SGHAT and CDR2 FQDESV (reference sequence). Between the trimmed V and J ends, which lost 5 bases and 0 bases, there was a span of 21 bases. CDR3 size: 18 residues. DNA for the CDR3: TGTGCCAGCAGCCTTGGGTCTACCAAGCCCCCTAGCACAGATACGCAGTATTTT. Translated, it gives CASSLGSTKPPSTDTQYF.

The chain is built from TRBV6-2 or TRBV6-3 and TRBJ1-1; no clear D. The CDR3 totals 12 residues. Trimming stripped 6 bases from V and 10 bases from J, with 15 bases between. Germline lookup yields CDR1 MNHEY and CDR2 SVGEGT. The CDR3 coding sequence is TGTGCCAGCAGACCCGGGTCCGGACGAGCTTTCTTT. This encodes CASRPGSGRAFF.

This clonotype has a handful of counts. The rearrangement uses TRBV6-2 or TRBV6-3 and TRBJ2-1; perhaps TRBD2 as D (6 bases). The V gene lost 0 bases and the J gene lost 9 bases, with 21 bases spanning the gap. Looked up from germline, CDR1 is MNHEY and CDR2 is SVGEGT. The CDR3 loop spans 17 amino acids. The CDR3 coding sequence is TGTGCCAGCAGTTACTCGAGCCTAGCCCCTTGGCGGGGTGAGCAGTTCTTC. Encoded protein: CASSYSSLAPWRGEQFF.

To note about this clonotype: A junction boundary mismatches the germline segment, possibly from a read error. The chain is built from TRBV6-5 and TRBJ2-4; 7 bases map to TRBD2. This CDR3 comprises 15 residues. Germline-derived CDR1 and CDR2 are MNHEY and SVGAGI. CDR3 amino acids: CASTPSGMGKNILYF. Written as DNA, the CDR3 is TGTGCCAGCACCCCGAGCGGGATGGGGAAAAACATTCTGTACTTC.

J is TRBJ2-7 and V is TRBV20-1; D may correspond to TRBD1 or TRBD2 (6 bases each). Germline-derived CDR1 and CDR2 are DFQATT and SNEGSKA (reference sequence). Trimming took 0 bases from V and 3 from J, leaving 27 bases between them. CDR3 length: 19 amino acids. The CDR3 loop is CSARERGGFSGSNFYEQYF. DNA of the CDR3: TGCAGTGCTAGAGAGAGAGGGGGGTTCTCGGGCTCTAATTTCTACGAGCAGTACTTC.

Worth noting for this clonotype: Compared with germline, one end of the junction differs, possibly owing to a read error. The V gene is TRBV28, the J gene TRBJ2-7; D may be TRBD2 (5 bases). Germline loops: CDR1 MDHEN, CDR2 SYDVKM. CDR3 length: 15 residues. CDR3 sequence: CASTHRERVLWEQNF. Here the CDR3 DNA reads TGTGCCAGCACTCATCGTGAGAGGGTCCTTTGGGAGCAGAACTTC.

This clonotype appeared a few times. V is TRBV4-1 and J is TRBJ2-7; D tentatively reads TRBD1 or TRBD2 (6 bases each). CDR1 and CDR2 (germline): MGHRA, YSYEKL. CDR3 length equals 21 residues. V lost 5 bases to trimming and J lost 0 bases, with 32 bases between them. The CDR3 region is CASSLRRRQDYQDLSSYEQYF. CDR3 in DNA: TGCGCCAGCAGCTTACGAAGAAGACAGGACTACCAAGATCTCAGCTCCTACGAGCAGTACTTC.

The chain is built from TRBV12-3 or TRBV12-4 and TRBJ2-7; the D gene could be TRBD1 or TRBD2 (5 bases each). The CDR3 extends over 16 amino acids. V lost 6 bases to trimming and J lost 1 base, with 19 bases between them. The CDR3 sequence: CASSETRDGTSYEQYF. CDR3 coding DNA: TGTGCCAGCAGCGAAACGAGGGACGGAACGTCCTACGAGCAGTACTTC.

V usage is TRBV6-2 or TRBV6-3 and J usage is TRBJ1-1, with TRBD1 as a possible D gene (5 bases). V lost 7 bases, J lost 1 base, and 19 bases lay in between. This CDR3 comprises 16 residues. Germline values: CDR1 MNHEY, CDR2 SVGEGT. The CDR3 region is CASTSDQGRPNTEAFF. DNA for the CDR3: TGTGCCAGCACTTCCGACCAGGGCAGGCCGAACACTGAAGCTTTCTTT.